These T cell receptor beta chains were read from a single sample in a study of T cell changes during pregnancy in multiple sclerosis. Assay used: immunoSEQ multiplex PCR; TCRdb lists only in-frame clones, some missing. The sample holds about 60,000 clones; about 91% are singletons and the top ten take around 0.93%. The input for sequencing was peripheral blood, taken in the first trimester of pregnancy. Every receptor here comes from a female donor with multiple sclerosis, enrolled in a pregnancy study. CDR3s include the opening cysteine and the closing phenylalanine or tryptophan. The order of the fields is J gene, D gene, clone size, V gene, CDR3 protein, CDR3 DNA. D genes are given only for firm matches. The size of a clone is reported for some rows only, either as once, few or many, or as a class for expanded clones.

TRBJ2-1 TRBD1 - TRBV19 CASSIRDRSNEQFF TGTGCCAGTAGTATAAGGGACAGGTCAAATGAGCAGTTCTTC
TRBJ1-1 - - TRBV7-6 CASSLAEGLGTEAFF TGTGCCAGCAGCTTAGCTGAGGGCTTGGGTACTGAAGCTTTCTTT
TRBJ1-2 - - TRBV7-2 CASSRDQRYGYTF TGTGCCAGCAGCCGTGACCAGCGCTATGGCTACACCTTC
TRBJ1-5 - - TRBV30 CAWSVGGSSNQPQHF TGTGCCTGGAGTGTAGGAGGCAGTAGCAATCAGCCCCAGCATTTT
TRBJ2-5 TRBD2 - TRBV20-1 CSVGTTETQYF TGCAGTGTAGGGACTACAGAGACCCAGTACTTC
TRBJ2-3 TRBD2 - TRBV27 CASSLGSGGGGTQYF TGTGCCAGCAGTTTAGGGAGCGGGGGGGGTGGTACGCAGTATTTT
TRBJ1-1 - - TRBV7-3 CASSSQGIHIEAFF TGTGCCAGCAGCTCTCAGGGAATACATATTGAAGCTTTCTTT
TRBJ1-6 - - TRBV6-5 CAAGPPLHF TGTGCAGCAGGCCCACCCCTCCACTTT
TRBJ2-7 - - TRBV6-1 CAGGLAPSYEQYF TGTGCCGGGGGACTGGCCCCCTCCTACGAGCAGTACTTC
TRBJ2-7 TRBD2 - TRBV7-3 CASSATIGGRVAYEQYF TGTGCCAGCAGCGCAACTATTGGGGGGAGGGTGGCCTACGAGCAGTACTTC
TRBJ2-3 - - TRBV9 CASSVVGWTESDTQYF TGTGCCAGCAGCGTAGTAGGATGGACAGAATCAGATACGCAGTATTTT
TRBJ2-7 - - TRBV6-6 CASMGGSYEQYF TGTGCCAGCATGGGAGGCTCCTACGAGCAGTACTTC
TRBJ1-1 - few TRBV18 CASSPVDLNTEAFF TGTGCCAGCTCACCAGTGGACTTGAACACTGAAGCTTTCTTT
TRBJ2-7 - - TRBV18 CASSPPKPYEQYF TGTGCCAGCTCACCACCGAAGCCCTACGAGCAGTACTTC
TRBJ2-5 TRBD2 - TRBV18 CASSPDGGVETQYF TGTGCCAGCTCACCCGACGGGGGGGTAGAGACCCAGTACTTC
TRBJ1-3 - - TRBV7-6 CASSLSGAGSGNTIYF TGTGCCAGCAGCTTATCGGGAGCGGGGTCAGGAAACACCATATATTTT
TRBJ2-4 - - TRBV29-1 CSVQTGQVAKNIQYF TGCAGCGTTCAAACCGGTCAGGTAGCCAAAAACATTCAGTACTTC
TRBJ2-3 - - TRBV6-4 CASSDGVSSTDTQYF TGTGCCAGCAGTGACGGAGTCTCTAGCACAGATACGCAGTATTTT
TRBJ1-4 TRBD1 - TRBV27 CASSLSGTVNEKLFF TGTGCCAGCAGTTTATCCGGGACAGTTAATGAAAAACTGTTTTTT
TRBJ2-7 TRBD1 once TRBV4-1 CASSPLRDRVNEQYF TGCGCCAGCAGCCCTCTCCGGGACAGGGTAAACGAGCAGTACTTC
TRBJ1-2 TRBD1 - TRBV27 CASSPRTGGADGYTF TGTGCCAGCAGTCCCCGGACAGGGGGCGCGGATGGCTACACCTTC
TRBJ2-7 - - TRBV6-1 CASSEERVSYEQYF TGTGCCAGCAGTGAAGAGAGGGTCTCCTACGAGCAGTACTTC
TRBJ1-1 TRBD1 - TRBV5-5 CASSSGQMNTEAFF TGTGCCAGCAGCTCGGGACAGATGAACACTGAAGCTTTCTTT
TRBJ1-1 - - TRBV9 CASSAGAGVEAFF TGTGCCAGCAGCGCGGGGGCGGGAGTCGAAGCTTTCTTT
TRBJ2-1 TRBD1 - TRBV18 CASSSGQGAIEQFF TGTGCCAGCTCATCGGGACAGGGGGCGATTGAGCAGTTCTTC
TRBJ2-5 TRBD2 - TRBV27 CASSLWGSGVRETQYF TGTGCCAGCAGTTTATGGGGTAGCGGGGTTCGAGAGACCCAGTACTTC
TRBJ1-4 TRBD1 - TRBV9 CASSRSYRGPATNEKLFF TGTGCCAGCAGCCGTAGTTACAGGGGACCCGCAACTAATGAAAAACTGTTTTTT
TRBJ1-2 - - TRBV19 CASTFNDRGYGYTF TGTGCCAGTACTTTCAACGACAGAGGCTATGGCTACACCTTC
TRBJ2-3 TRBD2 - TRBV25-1 CASSEVLDSGASTDTQYF TGTGCCAGCAGTGAAGTCCTCGATAGCGGGGCTAGCACAGATACGCAGTATTTT
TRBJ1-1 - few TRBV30 CAWRITGRGAFF TGTGCCTGGAGAATCACAGGGCGTGGAGCTTTCTTT
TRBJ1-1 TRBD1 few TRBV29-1 CSVSDRGLWAFF TGCAGCGTTTCGGACAGGGGGCTTTGGGCTTTCTTT
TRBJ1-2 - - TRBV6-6 CASREQGRLDYGYTF TGTGCCAGCAGGGAACAGGGAAGGCTAGACTATGGCTACACCTTC
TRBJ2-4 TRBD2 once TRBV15 CATSRDWGGSLAKNIQYF TGTGCCACCAGCAGAGATTGGGGGGGTTCTCTGGCCAAAAACATTCAGTACTTC
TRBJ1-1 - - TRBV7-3 CASSLRPGWDTEAFF TGTGCCAGCAGCTTAAGGCCAGGGTGGGACACTGAAGCTTTCTTT
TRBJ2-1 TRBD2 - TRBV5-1 CASSLAPLAGGVNEQFF TGCGCCAGCAGCTTGGCCCCACTAGCGGGGGGTGTCAATGAGCAGTTCTTC
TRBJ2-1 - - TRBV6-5 CASSYEPVGDNEQFF TGTGCCAGCAGTTATGAGCCGGTCGGGGACAATGAGCAGTTCTTC
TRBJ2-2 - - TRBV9 CASSRDFPSRNTGELFF TGTGCCAGCAGCCGGGACTTCCCATCAAGGAACACCGGGGAGCTGTTTTTT
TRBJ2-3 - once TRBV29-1 CSVERTDTQYF TGCAGCGTTGAACGTACAGATACGCAGTATTTT
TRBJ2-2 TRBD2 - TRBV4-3 CASSQDFGLAVGELFF TGCGCCAGCAGCCAAGACTTCGGACTAGCGGTCGGGGAGCTGTTTTTT
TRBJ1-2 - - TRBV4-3 CASSHLRRTVYGYTF TGCGCCAGCAGCCATCTCCGACGGACTGTCTATGGCTACACCTTC
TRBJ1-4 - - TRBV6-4 CASSDTAGNEKLFF TGTGCCAGCAGTGATACGGCGGGAAATGAAAAACTGTTTTTT
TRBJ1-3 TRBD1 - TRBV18 CASSPDGQGVRGNTIYF TGTGCCAGCTCACCAGACGGACAGGGGGTCCGTGGAAACACCATATATTTT
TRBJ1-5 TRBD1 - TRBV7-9 CASSFVKGGAFSQPQHF TGTGCCAGCAGCTTTGTAAAAGGGGGCGCTTTTTCTCAGCCCCAGCATTTT
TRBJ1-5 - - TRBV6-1 CASSEWQGISQPQHF TGTGCCAGCAGTGAATGGCAGGGAATCAGTCAGCCCCAGCATTTT
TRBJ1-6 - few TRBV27 CASSHQVDGNSPLHF TGTGCCAGCAGTCACCAGGTGGATGGGAATTCACCCCTCCACTTT